This is a list of T cell receptor beta chains from one sample in a study of siplizumab effects on memory and regulatory T cells. The data were produced by immunoSEQ multiplex PCR, yet TCRdb's version contains in-frame clones alone and is incomplete. This sample has about 50,000 clones, with about 94% found just once. Source material: CD8+ T cells sorted from blood. The receptors were sampled from a human donor in good health. The CDR3 runs from the conserved cysteine through the conserved F or W. The order of the fields is V gene, clone size, D gene, J gene, CDR3 DNA, CDR3 protein. A D gene is named only where the DNA matches it firmly. Part of the rows lack a size; the others show once, few, many or a class for expanded clones.

TRBV28	.	.	TRBJ2-7	TGTGCCAGCAGTTTAACCGGACGAGGCTACGAGCAGTACTTC	CASSLTGRGYEQYF
TRBV2	.	TRBD1	TRBJ2-7	TGTGCCAGCAGTGTTAGTAGGGACAGTGCCTCCTACGAGCAGTACTTC	CASSVSRDSASYEQYF
TRBV27	.	.	TRBJ2-2	TGTGCCAGCAGTTTATCGAATGGACCCGGGGAGCTGTTTTTT	CASSLSNGPGELFF
TRBV19	.	.	TRBJ1-3	TGTGCCAGTAGTAGCGACAGCCGCTCTGGAAACACCATATATTTT	CASSSDSRSGNTIYF
TRBV4-1	.	TRBD2	TRBJ2-1	TGCGCCAGCAGCCAAGTTGGCGGGAGTAGAATGAATGAGCAGTTCTTC	CASSQVGGSRMNEQFF
TRBV5-1	.	TRBD1	TRBJ2-1	TGCGCCAGCAGCTCGGTCGGGACAGGGCAAGGGCCCTACAATGAGCAGTTCTTC	CASSSVGTGQGPYNEQFF
TRBV27	.	TRBD1	TRBJ1-1	TGTGCCAGCGTTTCCGGGGCAGGGGGATGGAACACTGAAGCTTTCTTT	CASVSGAGGWNTEAFF
TRBV6-5	.	.	TRBJ1-2	TGTGCCAGCAGTTTCCAGGGGAACTATGGCTACACCTTC	CASSFQGNYGYTF
TRBV7-3	.	.	TRBJ2-5	TGTGCCAGCAGCTTAAGGGGCGTAATACAAGAGACCCAGTACTTC	CASSLRGVIQETQYF
TRBV5-4	.	TRBD2	TRBJ2-7	TGTGCCAGCAGCTCGCGGGAGGACTCCTACGAGCAGTACTTC	CASSSREDSYEQYF
TRBV9	.	.	TRBJ2-3	TGTGCCAGCAGCTTAACGGGAGGGGGCCCAGATACGCAGTATTTT	CASSLTGGGPDTQYF
TRBV29-1	.	.	TRBJ2-5	TGCAGCGGCGGGACAGCAAATGAAGAGACCCAGTACTTC	CSGGTANEETQYF
TRBV11-2	.	TRBD1	TRBJ2-3	TGTGCCAGCAGCCCCACAGGGGGCATGGGGATAACGCAGTATTTT	CASSPTGGMGITQYF
TRBV7-8	.	TRBD2	TRBJ2-3	TGTGCCAGCAGCTTGGGAGCGGGAGCCGAGGTTCCTTCGACAGATACGCAGTATTTT	CASSLGAGAEVPSTDTQYF
TRBV7-9	.	.	TRBJ2-2	TGTGCCAGCAGCTTCCTAGGAGATAACACCGGGGAGCTGTTTTTT	CASSFLGDNTGELFF
TRBV6-1	.	TRBD1	TRBJ1-1	TGTGCCAGCAGCCAGGGGGCCGCTTTCTTT	CASSQGAAFF
TRBV9	.	.	TRBJ2-7	TGTGCCAGCAGCCCCTGGGACTTCACCTCCTACGAGCAGTACTTC	CASSPWDFTSYEQYF
TRBV27	.	.	TRBJ1-6	TGTGCCAGCAGTTTATCGGGGAATTCACCCCTCCACTTT	CASSLSGNSPLHF
TRBV7-9	.	.	TRBJ2-7	TGTGCCAGCAGCTTAGATTCGGCAGGGATGTACTACGAGCAGTACTTC	CASSLDSAGMYYEQYF
TRBV14	.	.	TRBJ2-7	TGTGCCAGCAGCCAAGGGTCCTACGAGCAGTACTTC	CASSQGSYEQYF
TRBV11-2	.	TRBD1	TRBJ1-4	TGTGCCAGCAGCTTAAAATTCAGGGGGGGTCCTACAAATTTTAAACTGTTTTTT	CASSLKFRGGPTNFKLFF
TRBV2	.	.	TRBJ1-5	TGTGCCAGCAGTGATCATGGGGGCGGATATAGCAATCAGCCCCAGCATTTT	CASSDHGGGYSNQPQHF
TRBV5-1	.	.	TRBJ2-1	TGCGCCAGCAGCTTGGCTTACCCCGGTGAGGGCCCTGGAAATGAGCAGTTCTTC	CASSLAYPGEGPGNEQFF
TRBV2	.	.	TRBJ2-6	TGTGCCAGCAGTGATCAGGTCTCTGGGGCCAACGTCCTGACTTTC	CASSDQVSGANVLTF
TRBV2	.	.	TRBJ2-1	TGTGCCAGCAGTGAGGGTTCAGAGGGGCCTACCTCCTACAATGAGCAGTTCTTC	CASSEGSEGPTSYNEQFF
TRBV28	.	.	TRBJ1-4	TGTGCCAGCATGAGTGCCCCGGGAAAACTGTTTTTT	CASMSAPGKLFF
TRBV5-1	once	.	TRBJ2-7	TGCGCCAGCAGCTCAGGGTACGAGCAGTACTTC	CASSSGYEQYF
TRBV20-1	.	TRBD1	TRBJ2-7	TGCAGTTACAGGGGGTTGGACGAGCAGTACTTC	CSYRGLDEQYF
TRBV28	.	.	TRBJ1-2	TGTGCCAGCAGCCTATTCAGCGGGGAAACTAACTATGGCTACACCTTC	CASSLFSGETNYGYTF
TRBV28	.	TRBD1	TRBJ1-2	TGTGCCAGCAGTTTACCTCCAACCGCCGGGACAGGGAGCTACACCTTC	CASSLPPTAGTGSYTF
TRBV27	once	.	TRBJ1-5	TGTGCCAGCAGTTCCCAGGGTATAAATCAGCCCCAGCATTTT	CASSSQGINQPQHF
TRBV7-9	.	.	TRBJ1-6	TGTGCCAGCGGCTTACCAGGGGCATCCTATAATTCACCCCTCCACTTT	CASGLPGASYNSPLHF
TRBV4-1	.	TRBD2	TRBJ2-1	TGCGCCAGCAGCCAAGTTGGCGGGAGGGGAGCCTACAATGAGCAGTTCTTC	CASSQVGGRGAYNEQFF
TRBV12-5	.	.	TRBJ2-1	TGTGCTAGTGGTTTGGTACACGGAGAGCAGTTCTTC	CASGLVHGEQFF
TRBV4-1	.	.	TRBJ2-1	TGCGCCAGCAGCCAAGGGTCGGGTCTTGTCAGTGAGCAGTTCTTC	CASSQGSGLVSEQFF